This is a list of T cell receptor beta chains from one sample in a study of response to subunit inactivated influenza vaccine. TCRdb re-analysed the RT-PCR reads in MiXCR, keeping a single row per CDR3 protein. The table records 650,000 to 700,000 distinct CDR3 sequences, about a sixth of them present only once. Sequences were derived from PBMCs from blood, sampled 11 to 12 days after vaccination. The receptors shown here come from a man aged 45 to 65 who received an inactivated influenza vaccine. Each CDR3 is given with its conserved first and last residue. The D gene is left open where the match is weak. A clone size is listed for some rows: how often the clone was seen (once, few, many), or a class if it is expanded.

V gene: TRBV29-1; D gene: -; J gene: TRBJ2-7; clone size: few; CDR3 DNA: TGCAGCGTCGGGAGGACAGATAGTTACGAGCAGTACTTC; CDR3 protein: CSVGRTDSYEQYF
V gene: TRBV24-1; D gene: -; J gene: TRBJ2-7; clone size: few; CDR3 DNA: TGTGCCACCAGTGACCGATGGAGCTCCTACGAGCAGTACTTC; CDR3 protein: CATSDRWSSYEQYF
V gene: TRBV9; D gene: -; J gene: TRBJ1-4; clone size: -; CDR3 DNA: TGTGCCAGCAGCGCCAGCGTTTTTCCCGGGGCAACTAATGAAAAACTGTTTTTT; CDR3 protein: CASSASVFPGATNEKLFF
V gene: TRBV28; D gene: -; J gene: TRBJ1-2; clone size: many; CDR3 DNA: TGTGCCAGCATGGGATCTAACTATGGCTACACCTTC; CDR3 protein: CASMGSNYGYTF
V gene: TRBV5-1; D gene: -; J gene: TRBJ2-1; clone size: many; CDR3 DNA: TGCGCCAGCAGCTCGGGTTACAATGAGCAGTTCTTC; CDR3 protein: CASSSGYNEQFF
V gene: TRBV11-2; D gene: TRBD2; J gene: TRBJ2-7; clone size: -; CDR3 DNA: TGTGCCAGCAGCACCCGTGGAGCGGGAGGTTGGTCCTACGAGCAGTACTTC; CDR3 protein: CASSTRGAGGWSYEQYF
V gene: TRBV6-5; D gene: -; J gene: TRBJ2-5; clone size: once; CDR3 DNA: TGTGCCAGCAGTTATTCGGGGGATACGGAGACCCAGTACTTC; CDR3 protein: CASSYSGDTETQYF
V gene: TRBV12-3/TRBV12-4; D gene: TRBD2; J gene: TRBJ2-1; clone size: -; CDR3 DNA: TGTGCCACTCAGACTAGCCGGAGCTCCTACAATGAGCAGTTCTTC; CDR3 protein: CATQTSRSSYNEQFF
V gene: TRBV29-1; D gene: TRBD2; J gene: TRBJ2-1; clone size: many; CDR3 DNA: TGCAGCGCCGGGGGGGGCGGCCTGTCCTACAATGAGCAGTTCTTC; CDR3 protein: CSAGGGGLSYNEQFF
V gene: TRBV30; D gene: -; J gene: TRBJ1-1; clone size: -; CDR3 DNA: TGTGCCTGGAAACGAGGGGGGAACACTGAAGCTTTCTTT; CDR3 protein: CAWKRGGNTEAFF
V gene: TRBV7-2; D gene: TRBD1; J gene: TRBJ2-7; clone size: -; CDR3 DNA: TGTGCCAGCAGCTTCACCTTACAGGGGTCAACACCCTCCGAGCAGTACTTC; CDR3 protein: CASSFTLQGSTPSEQYF
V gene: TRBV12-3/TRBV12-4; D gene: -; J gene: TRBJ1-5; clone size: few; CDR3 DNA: TGTGCCAGCAGTTTGAGCGGGGCCCTCAGGCAGCCCCAGCATTTT; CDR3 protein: CASSLSGALRQPQHF
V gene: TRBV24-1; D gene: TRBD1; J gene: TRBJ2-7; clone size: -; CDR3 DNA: TGTGCCACCAGCCAACCGACAGGGGGCTTGGACGAGCAGTACTTC; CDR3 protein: CATSQPTGGLDEQYF
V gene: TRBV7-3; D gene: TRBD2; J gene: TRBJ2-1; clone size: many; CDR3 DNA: TGTGCCAGCAGCTTAAGGAGCGGGAGGGCCGGGGATGAGCAGTTCTTC; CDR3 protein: CASSLRSGRAGDEQFF
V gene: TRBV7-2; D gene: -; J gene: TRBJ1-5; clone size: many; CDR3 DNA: TGTGCCAGCAGCCCTCAATCAGGGTGGAGCAATCAGCCCCAGCATTTT; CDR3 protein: CASSPQSGWSNQPQHF
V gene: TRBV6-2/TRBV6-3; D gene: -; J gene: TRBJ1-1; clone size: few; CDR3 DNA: TGTGCCACCCGTGAGGGTTTAGGCACTGAAGCTTTCTTT; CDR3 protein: CATREGLGTEAFF